One and the same sample provided the 21 T cell receptor beta chains below, sequenced in a study of regulatory T cells in long-lasting Graves disease. TCR beta libraries were built with iRepertoire HTBI primers and Arm-PCR of CDR3 regions. TCRdb itself ran the multiplex PCR reads through MiXCR, one entry per CDR3 protein. The sample holds fewer than 550,000 distinct CDR3 sequences, approximately 21% seen once. Time point reported: persistent/refractory GD, antithyroid drugs over 5 years with positive TRAb. The TCR library was prepared using RNA isolated from PBMCs. The sequencing used peripheral blood mononuclear cells (PBMCs), collected when the disease was refractory, from a patient treated with antithyroid drugs. Source of these receptors: a female donor with Graves disease.

J is TRBJ2-7 and V is TRBV5-6; either TRBD1 or TRBD2 may supply D (5 bases each). The ends were cut back, 7 bases at V and 7 bases at J, with 15 bases in the middle. CDR1 and CDR2 from the germline V gene are SGHDT and YYEEEE. This CDR3 has 12 residues. The CDR3 bases are TGTGCCAGCGCGACCGGGGCTCTTGAGCAGTACTTC. Amino acids: CASATGALEQYF. The full variable domain, completed using reference TRBV5-6 and TRBJ2-7, is DAGVTQSPTHLIKTRGQQVTLRCSPKSGHDTVSWYQQALGQGPQFIFQYYEEEERQRGNFPDRFSGHQFPNYSSELNVNALLLGDSALYLCASATGALEQYFGPGTRLTVT.

The chain joins TRBV10-3 to TRBJ2-5; the match to TRBD2 covers 7 bases. After removal of 6 bases from V and 2 bases from J, the junction contained 6 bases not matched to a gene. From germline, CDR1 is ENHRY and CDR2 SYGVKD. The CDR3 has 14 residues. The CDR3: CAISTLAEQETQYF. The CDR3 bases are TGTGCCATCAGCACCCTAGCGGAACAAGAGACCCAGTACTTC.

The table lists this clonotype with many counts. This sequence joins TRBV6-1 and TRBJ1-2; TRBD1 might be the D (5 bases). Germline values: CDR1 MNHNS, CDR2 SASEGT. With 6 bases removed from V and 8 bases from J, the gap between germline ends came to 19 bases. The CDR3 consists of 14 residues. The CDR3 nucleotides are TGTGCCAGCAGGACCCATGCGGGGGATTACGGCTACACCTTC. Translation: CASRTHAGDYGYTF.

The V gene is TRBV19, the J gene TRBJ1-5, with 7 bases lining up with TRBD1. This CDR3 spans 14 amino acids. Looked up from germline, CDR1 is LNHDA and CDR2 is SQIVND (reference sequence). The trim removed 1 base at V and 5 bases at J, leaving 2 bases unmatched. Written as DNA, the CDR3 is TGTGCCAGTAGTATAGGACAGGGCGATCAGCCCCAGCATTTT. It is translated as CASSIGQGDQPQHF.

This clonotype was found many times. This chain uses TRBV28 with TRBJ1-6, with 7 bases that match TRBD1. J was trimmed by 7 bases and V by 8 bases; bases with no gene match: 11. The length of the CDR3 is 15 residues. Germline CDR1 is MDHEN and CDR2 is SYDVKM. CDR3 bases: TGTGCCAGCGCTTCCGGGACAGAGGGAAATTCACCCCTCCACTTT. It codes for CASASGTEGNSPLHF. The variable domain in full, with the rest retrieved from reference TRBV28 and TRBJ1-6, is DVKVTQSSRYLVKRTGEKVFLECVQDMDHENMFWYRQDPGLGLRLIYFSYDVKMKEKGDIPEGYSVSREKKERFSLILESASTNQTSMYLCASASGTEGNSPLHFGNGTRLTVT.

The V gene is TRBV7-9, the J gene TRBJ1-6; D unclear. CDR1 and CDR2 (germline): SEHNR, FQNEAQ (reference sequence). V lost 2 bases to trimming and J lost 8 bases, with 7 bases between them. The CDR3 is 13 residues long. This CDR3 reads CASSLIHDSPLHF. The CDR3 coding sequence is TGTGCCAGCAGCTTAATACACGATTCACCCCTCCACTTT.

This chain links TRBV9 with TRBJ1-2; D is unresolved. Trimming left V 6 bases short and J 8 bases short, with 26 bases between. Looked up from germline, CDR1 is SGDLS and CDR2 is YYNGEE. This CDR3 spans 16 amino acids. This chain's CDR3 is CASTPMTVLSRDGYTF. In DNA, the CDR3 is TGTGCCAGCACTCCAATGACTGTACTCTCCCGCGACGGCTACACCTTC.

The chain is built from TRBV28 and TRBJ2-5; 15 bases fit TRBD2. Germline CDR1 reads MDHEN; CDR2 reads SYDVKM. V lost 1 base and J lost 5; bases outside the gene matches: 8. The CDR3 sequence is 18 residues long. The CDR3 loop is CASSLSRTSGRAAETQYF. DNA for the CDR3: TGTGCCAGCAGTTTATCCAGGACTAGCGGGAGGGCCGCGGAGACCCAGTACTTC.

This clonotype has at least ten counts. V gene TRBV10-3 combines with J gene TRBJ2-5, with D possibly matching TRBD1 (6 bases). Germline V gene sequence: CDR1 ENHRY, CDR2 SYGVKD. Deletions cut 4 bases from V and 5 bases from J, with 8 bases between. This CDR3 region has 12 residues. As DNA, the CDR3 is TGTGCCATCAGTGGGCAGGGGGAGACCCAGTACTTC. Protein sequence: CAISGQGETQYF.

This clonotype has a handful of counts. The V and J genes are TRBV7-9 and TRBJ1-2, with D perhaps TRBD1 (5 bases). This CDR3 contains 16 residues. The germline V and J ends were trimmed by 1 base and 4 bases, with 16 bases remaining between them. The germline CDR1 and CDR2 sequences are SEHNR and FQNEAQ (reference sequence). The DNA for the CDR3 is TGTGCCAGCAGCTTAGGAGTTCCGGGGACTGGCTATGGCTACACCTTC. Translated, it gives CASSLGVPGTGYGYTF.

Worth noting for this clonotype: The junction does not match germline at one end; this may be a read error. This CDR3 is CASSPQGFGTDAQYF. The CDR3 bases are TGTGCCAGCTCACCTCAGGGATTTGGCACAGATGCGCAGTATTTT. The chain couples TRBV18 to TRBJ2-3, with D maybe TRBD1 (5 bases). Germline CDR1 reads KGHSH; CDR2 reads LQKENI. CDR3 length: 15 amino acids. Looking up the rest from reference TRBV18 and TRBJ2-3 gives the full variable domain: NAGVMQNPRHLVRRRGQEARLRCSPMKGHSHVYWYRQLPEEGLKFMVYLQKENIIDESGMPKERFSAEFPKEGPSILRIQQVVRGDSAAYFCASSPQGFGTDAQYFGPGTRLTVL.

The chain links TRBV7-9 to TRBJ2-7; D may match TRBD1 or TRBD2 (5 bases each). CDR3 length equals 14 residues. Trimming stripped 5 bases from V and 3 bases from J, with 14 bases between. CDR1 is SEHNR and CDR2 is FQNEAQ in the germline V gene (reference sequence). This CDR3 reads CASSIGTAFYEQYF. The CDR3 DNA sequence: TGTGCCAGCAGCATAGGGACCGCTTTCTACGAGCAGTACTTC.

This clonotype was observed at least ten times. The chain is built from TRBV28 and TRBJ1-2; D possibly corresponds to TRBD1 (5 bases). CDR1 and CDR2 from the germline V gene are MDHEN and SYDVKM. The CDR3 covers 14 residues. The V gene lost 2 bases and the J gene lost 1 base, with 8 bases spanning the gap. The CDR3 nucleotides read TGTGCCAGCAGTTTACGAGGGGATAACTATGGCTACACCTTC. Its translation is CASSLRGDNYGYTF.

Notes on this clonotype: This sequence may be a read error, since a much larger clone differs from it by one base. The chain joins TRBV6-2 or TRBV6-3 to TRBJ1-5; D may be TRBD1 (5 bases). V lost 2 bases to trimming and J lost 4 bases, with 9 bases between them. There are 14 residues in the CDR3. From germline, CDR1 is MNHEY and CDR2 SVGEGT. This CDR3 is CASSYRGGNQPQHF. The CDR3 region has the DNA TGTGCCAGCAGTTACCGGGGGGGTAATCAGCCCCAGCATTTT.

This clonotype has ten or more counts. The CDR3 DNA reads TGTGCCAGCAGTTTATTCCAGGACGATGAAGCTTTCTTT. Translation: CASSLFQDDEAFF. The chain carries TRBV28 and TRBJ1-1; D is uncertain. The CDR3 runs 13 residues. Germline CDR1 and CDR2: MDHEN and SYDVKM. V lost 1 base to trimming and J lost 7 bases, with 10 bases between them.

This clonotype was counted a few times. The genes are TRBV20-1 and TRBJ2-5, with D maybe TRBD1 (6 bases). The CDR3 covers 13 residues. With 3 bases removed from V and 5 bases from J, the gap between germline ends came to 13 bases. Germline loops: CDR1 DFQATT, CDR2 SNEGSKA (reference sequence). The CDR3 sequence: CSASQGRGETQYF. Here the CDR3 DNA reads TGCAGTGCTAGTCAGGGGCGCGGGGAGACCCAGTACTTC.

This clonotype has a handful of counts. CDR3 sequence reads: CASSPSYNEQFF. The CDR3 bases are TGTGCCAGTAGTCCCTCCTACAATGAGCAGTTCTTC. V is TRBV19 and J is TRBJ2-1; no firm D call. Germline CDR1 is LNHDA and CDR2 is SQIVND (reference sequence). Trimming took off 5 bases at V and 0 bases at J, with 2 bases between the two ends. This CDR3 spans 12 amino acids.

This clonotype was recorded many times. This chain uses TRBV29-1 with TRBJ1-4, with 8 bases fitting TRBD1. The CDR3 sequence is 13 residues long. Germline V CDR1 and CDR2: SQVTM, ANQGSEA. The ends lost 5 bases at V and 6 bases at J; junction bases unmatched: 5. CDR3: CSVKVGQDEKLFF. In nucleotides, the CDR3 is TGCAGCGTTAAAGTGGGACAGGATGAAAAACTGTTTTTT.

This clonotype appeared many times. The CDR3 loop reads CSGATDPNTEAFF. As DNA, the CDR3 is TGCAGCGGAGCCACGGACCCGAACACTGAAGCTTTCTTT. J is TRBJ1-1 and V is TRBV29-1; D is unresolved. Per germline, CDR1 SQVTM and CDR2 ANQGSEA. CDR3 size: 13 residues. V lost 7 bases and J lost 1, with 13 bases in between.

A word on this clonotype: A clone one base away is much larger, so this may be a read error. This likely comes from a read error, as the CDR3 has no conserved phenylalanine or tryptophan at its end. The CDR3 bases are TGTGCCAGCAGTTGGGGGGGAACTTATGGCTACACCTCC. It yields the protein CASSWGGTYGYTS. The chain joins TRBV28 to TRBJ1-2; a weak D match, TRBD1 (5 bases). Germline V lookup: CDR1 MDHEN, CDR2 SYDVKM. V lost 4 bases to trimming and J lost 5 bases, with 11 bases between them. This CDR3 is 13 amino acids long.

In its sample, this clonotype was seen a few times. The chain's CDR3 is CASSVGRVNEKLFF. The CDR3 DNA reads TGTGCCAGCAGCGTAGGCAGGGTAAATGAAAAACTGTTTTTT. V is TRBV9 and J is TRBJ1-4; TRBD1 might be the D (5 bases). Trimming removed 0 bases from V and 5 bases from J, with 8 bases in between. CDR3 length equals 14 residues. Looked up from germline, CDR1 is SGDLS and CDR2 is YYNGEE.